Below, 20 T cell receptor beta chains from the same sample are listed, as sequenced in a study of blood T cell repertoires in COVID-19. Here immunoSEQ multiplex PCR was the method, and the copy in TCRdb shows in-frame clones only, minus some. The sample records roughly 300,000 clones, 80% to 90% being singletons. The sequencing sample was made of PBMCs or T cells enriched from blood (not recorded which). The receptor set was obtained from a man aged 25-45 years who had recovered from COVID-19.

This chain uses TRBV27 with TRBJ1-5, with 7 bases fitting TRBD1. The CDR3 is made up of 15 amino acids. The V gene's germline CDR1 is MNHEY and CDR2 SMNVEV (reference sequence). The J segment lost 0 bases and the V segment lost 5 bases, leaving 4 bases of the junction unmatched. The CDR3 here is CASSTRQGSNQPQHF. The CDR3 DNA reads as TGTGCCAGCAGTACTAGACAGGGTAGCAATCAGCCCCAGCATTTT.

This clone occurred once. The gene calls are TRBV11-2 and TRBJ1-1, with D possibly matching TRBD1 (5 bases). V was shortened by 2 bases and J by 1 base, with 14 bases between the two germline ends. Germline V CDR1 and CDR2: SGHAT, FQNNGV. CDR3 length: 16 residues. The CDR3 DNA is TGTGCCAGCAGCTTACGCAGGTTCCAGGGGAACACTGAAGCTTTCTTT. Protein: CASSLRRFQGNTEAFF. The full variable domain, rest sourced from reference TRBV11-2 and TRBJ1-1, is EAGVAQSPRYKIIEKRQSVAFWCNPISGHATLYWYQQILGQGPKLLIQFQNNGVVDDSQLPKDRFSAERLKGVDSTLKIQPAKLEDSAVYLCASSLRRFQGNTEAFFGQGTRLTVV.

In its sample, this clone was seen a few times. The rearrangement links TRBV7-2 to TRBJ1-3; 7 bases map to TRBD1. There are 15 residues in the CDR3. V shed 5 bases, J shed 4 bases, and the junction held 8 bases outside the gene matches. CDR1 and CDR2 from the germline V gene are SGHTA and FQGNSA. CDR3 loop: CASSARQGSGNTIYF. CDR3 DNA: TGTGCCAGCAGCGCTAGACAGGGATCAGGAAACACCATATATTTT.

The chain links TRBV4-1 to TRBJ2-5; D is perhaps TRBD1 (6 bases). Germline V gene lookup returns CDR1 MGHRA and CDR2 YSYEKL. Deletions cut 4 bases from V and 1 base from J, with 16 bases between. This CDR3 comprises 16 residues. The CDR3 region is CASSRWPGQAQETQYF. The CDR3 DNA reads as TGCGCCAGCAGCCGCTGGCCGGGACAAGCCCAAGAGACCCAGTACTTC.

As DNA, the CDR3 is TGCGCCAGCAAGGATCAGGGGGTGCCTGCAGATACGCAGTATTTT. Its protein is CASKDQGVPADTQYF. The chain carries TRBV5-1 and TRBJ2-3; 7 positions agree with TRBD1. V dropped 6 bases and J dropped 4; count of bases not matched to a gene: 11. The CDR3 covers 15 residues. Germline loops: CDR1 SGHRS, CDR2 YFSETQ.

This chain uses TRBV4-1 with TRBJ2-1; D not certain. From germline, CDR1 is MGHRA and CDR2 YSYEKL. The germline V and J ends were trimmed by 0 bases and 3 bases, with 3 bases remaining between them. The CDR3 totals 13 residues. The CDR3, as DNA: TGCGCCAGCAGCCAAGATAGCTACAATGAGCAGTTCTTC. It translates to CASSQDSYNEQFF.

The chain links TRBV5-1 to TRBJ2-2; TRBD1 matches 8 bases. The germline CDR1 and CDR2 sequences are SGHRS and YFSETQ. Trimming at V came to 0 bases and at J to 2 bases, leaving 12 bases not matched to a gene. CDR3 length: 19 amino acids. CDR3 sequence: CASSLGATGTGRNTGELFF. CDR3 sequence (DNA): TGCGCCAGCAGCTTGGGGGCCACCGGGACAGGCAGAAACACCGGGGAGCTGTTTTTT. The whole variable domain, filled in from reference TRBV5-1 and TRBJ2-2, reads KAGVTQTPRYLIKTRGQQVTLSCSPISGHRSVSWYQQTPGQGLQFLFEYFSETQRNKGNFPGRFSGRQFSNSRSEMNVSTLELGDSALYLCASSLGATGTGRNTGELFFGEGSRLTVL.

The J gene is TRBJ1-1, the V gene TRBV4-2; D gene uncertain. Germline V lookup: CDR1 LGHNA, CDR2 YNFKEQ. With 8 bases removed from V and 5 bases from J, the gap between germline ends came to 21 bases. CDR3 length equals 15 residues. CDR3 protein: CASLYIGGRRTEAFF. The CDR3 DNA reads as TGTGCCAGCCTGTACATCGGAGGCAGAAGGACTGAAGCTTTCTTT.

The chain employs TRBV30 and TRBJ2-5; D is possibly TRBD1 (6 bases). The length of the CDR3 is 14 residues. The germline V gene has CDR1 GTSNPN and CDR2 SVGIG (reference sequence). The V and J ends lost 1 base and 5 bases respectively, with 14 bases between them. The CDR3 coding sequence is TGTGCCTGGAGTGCAGCAGGCCAGGGGGAGACCCAGTACTTC. This codes for CAWSAAGQGETQYF.

The V call is TRBV10-1, the J call TRBJ2-7; 9 bases fit TRBD2. The V gene end was trimmed by 5 bases and the J gene end by 6 bases; junction bases not matched to a gene: 8. Germline assignment: CDR1 WNHNN and CDR2 SYGVQD (reference sequence). The CDR3 spans 14 residues. The CDR3 nucleotides read TGCGCCAGCAGTTCGGGACTAGCACACGCCGAGCAGTACTTC. Amino acids: CASSSGLAHAEQYF.

The V gene is TRBV4-1, the J gene TRBJ2-2; tentative D call: TRBD1 (6 bases). Trimming left V 0 bases short and J 6 bases short, with 14 bases between. Germline V lookup: CDR1 MGHRA, CDR2 YSYEKL. This CDR3 is 16 amino acids long. CDR3 nucleotide sequence: TGCGCCAGCAGCCAAGATCGGACAGCAGCAGCCGGGGAGCTGTTTTTT. Protein sequence: CASSQDRTAAAGELFF.

This clone was recorded once. The chain combines TRBV15 with TRBJ1-6; TRBD1 is a possible D gene (6 bases). Germline loops: CDR1 LNHNV, CDR2 YYDKDF (reference sequence). The V end was cut by 6 bases, the J end by 2 bases, with 11 bases between. The CDR3 length is 15 residues. The CDR3 protein is CATRTRDTYNSPLHF. CDR3 nucleotide sequence: TGTGCCACCAGGACCCGGGACACCTATAATTCACCCCTCCACTTT.

This clone showed up just once. J is TRBJ1-4 and V is TRBV19; TRBD1 aligns across 7 bases. The CDR3 extends over 15 amino acids. The junction had 7 bases not matched to a gene; V was cut back by 5 bases and J by 4 bases. Germline V lookup: CDR1 LNHDA, CDR2 SQIVND (reference sequence). CDR3 nucleotide sequence: TGTGCCAGTAGTCCCCAGGGGGTCCTTAATGAAAAACTGTTTTTT. Its protein is CASSPQGVLNEKLFF. Complete variable domain (other parts from reference TRBV19 and TRBJ1-4): DGGITQSPKYLFRKEGQNVTLSCEQNLNHDAMYWYRQDPGQGLRLIYYSQIVNDFQKGDIAEGYSVSREKKESFPLTVTSAQKNPTAFYLCASSPQGVLNEKLFFGSGTQLSVL.

The J gene is TRBJ1-6, the V gene TRBV28; possible D gene TRBD1, 5 bases. CDR1 and CDR2 from the germline V gene are MDHEN and SYDVKM. There are 17 residues in the CDR3. V lost 4 bases and J 4 bases, leaving 17 bases between the germline ends. The CDR3 is CASSYGTTGAYNSPLHF. DNA for the CDR3: TGTGCCAGCAGTTACGGAACTACAGGTGCTTATAATTCACCCCTCCACTTT.

The chain employs TRBV10-2 and TRBJ1-4; D remains unclear. The germline CDR1 and CDR2 sequences are WSHSY and SAAADI. This CDR3 has 15 residues. V lost 3 bases, J lost 6 bases, and 14 bases lay in between. The CDR3 sequence is CASSEVPPGYEKLFF. The CDR3 coding sequence is TGCGCCAGCAGTGAAGTTCCTCCGGGGTATGAAAAACTGTTTTTT.

V is TRBV12-3 or TRBV12-4 and J is TRBJ1-1; D not certain. CDR3 size: 13 residues. Between the trimmed V and J ends, which lost 3 bases and 1 base, there was a span of 6 bases. This chain's CDR3 is CASSFVRNTEAFF. In DNA form, the CDR3 reads TGTGCCAGCAGTTTCGTCAGGAACACTGAAGCTTTCTTT.

The chain uses TRBV5-1 and TRBJ1-1, with 11 bases lining up with TRBD1. Germline V gene sequence: CDR1 SGHRS, CDR2 YFSETQ. The CDR3 is 14 residues long. With V trimmed by 4 bases and J by 5 bases, 4 bases remained unmatched. The DNA for the CDR3 is TGCGCCAGCAGCACGGGGACAGGGGGGACTGAAGCTTTCTTT. It specifies CASSTGTGGTEAFF.

V is TRBV5-4 and J is TRBJ1-2; a weak D match, TRBD1 (5 bases). The CDR3 extends over 16 amino acids. From germline, CDR1 is SGHNT and CDR2 YYREEE (reference sequence). Trimming cost V 0 bases and J 2 bases, with 14 bases left between them. CDR3 sequence: CASSLVFGGGNYGYTF. CDR3 DNA sequence: TGTGCCAGCAGCTTGGTTTTCGGGGGTGGCAACTATGGCTACACCTTC.

This clone was seen just once. The V and J genes are TRBV2 and TRBJ2-3, with 14 bases fitting TRBD2. Germline lookup yields CDR1 SNHLY and CDR2 FYNNEI. The CDR3 has 17 residues. V lost 4 bases to trimming and J lost 2 bases; unmatched junction nucleotides: 5. CDR3 bases: TGTGCCAGCAGTGGGGGACTAGCGGGGGCCACCACAGATACGCAGTATTTT. Its translation is CASSGGLAGATTDTQYF.

Remarks on this clone: In the same sample, other DNA sequences code for this CDR3. The rearrangement joins TRBV29-1 to TRBJ2-7, with TRBD1 matching 8 bases. Germline V gives CDR1 SQVTM, CDR2 ANQGSEA. The CDR3 consists of 13 residues. J was trimmed by 3 bases and V by 3 bases; bases with no gene match: 4. The CDR3 nucleotides are TGCAGCGTTGACCGAGGACAGGGCTACGAGCAGTACTTC. Protein product: CSVDRGQGYEQYF.